This T cell receptor (beta chain) comes out of a study of beta chain features in type 1 diabetes. Overall study context: Comparable age, gender and cell yields were observed in patients relative to healthy donors. Study-wide results and caveats: Type 1 diabetes patients had TCRB CDR3s that were shorter (moderately but significantly so) in all four CD4+ subsets.

The V gene end was trimmed by 6 bases and the J gene end by 7 bases; junction bases not matched to a gene: 8. Germline CDR1 and CDR2: SGHRS and YFSETQ. The CDR3 has 13 amino acids. As to this clone: Its antigen is unidentified.

Investigators reverse transcribed all isolated RNA, so they sequenced expressed TCRB transcripts. It was found that naive, central memory and regulatory T cell samples averaged around 3.7 million reads. Assay used: immunoSEQ multiplex PCR; TCRdb lists only in-frame clones, some missing. The sample carries under 250,000 clones, 13% to 15% recorded once. Populations isolated by sorting all had purity greater than 95%. The TCR sequence derives from a woman aged 40 to 50 in good health. The sequencing sample was made of naive CD4+ T cells from blood. This chain connects TRBV5-1 to TRBJ1-2, with 8 bases lining up with TRBD1. The CDR3 here is CASKTGVSGGYTF. The CDR3 nucleotides read TGCGCCAGCAAGACAGGGGTATCGGGTGGCTACACCTTC.